The rows below give T cell receptor beta chains drawn from one sample of a study of blood T cells in healthy people across ages. MiXCR was run by TCRdb on the 5' RACE reads, yielding one entry per CDR3 protein. The data show 1.5 million to 2 million distinct CDR3 sequences, approximately 28% seen once. The sequenced sample consisted of blood. These receptors all come from a woman in her twenties or thirties in good health. Each CDR3 is given with its conserved first and last residue.

>TRBJ2-3|TRBV4-3
CASSQETSGRVGGTDTQYF
>TRBJ2-5|TRBV3-1
CASSQAGVETQYF
>TRBJ2-7|TRBV30
CAWTLAGEQYF
>-|TRBV12-3/TRBV12-4
CASSFWGGQETQYF
>TRBJ2-5|TRBV10-3
CAIRADPKETQYF
>TRBJ2-7|TRBV3-1
CASSDERSYEQYF
>TRBJ2-5|TRBV5-1
CASNIWASQETQYF
>TRBJ1-1|TRBV12-3/TRBV12-4
CASRMSRRAGNTEAFF
>TRBJ2-5|TRBV7-2
CASSGQGASETQYF
>TRBJ2-1|TRBV7-9
CASSLAGAPGNEQFF
>TRBJ2-1|TRBV5-6
CASSLTGGNYNEQFF
>TRBJ1-2|TRBV4-1
CASSPGGRSGCTF
>TRBJ2-3|TRBV11-1
CASSLGTEGGYTDTQYF